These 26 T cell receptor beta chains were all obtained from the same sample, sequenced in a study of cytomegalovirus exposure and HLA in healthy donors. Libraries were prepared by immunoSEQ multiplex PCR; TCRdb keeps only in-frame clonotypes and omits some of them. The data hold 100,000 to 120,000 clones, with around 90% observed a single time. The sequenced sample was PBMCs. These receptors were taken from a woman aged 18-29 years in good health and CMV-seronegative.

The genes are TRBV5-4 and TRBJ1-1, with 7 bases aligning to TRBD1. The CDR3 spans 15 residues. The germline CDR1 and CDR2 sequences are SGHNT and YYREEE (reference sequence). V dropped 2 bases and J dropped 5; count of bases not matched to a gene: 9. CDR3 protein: CASSLKTGWRTEAFF. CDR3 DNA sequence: TGTGCCAGCAGCTTAAAGACAGGGTGGAGGACTGAAGCTTTCTTT. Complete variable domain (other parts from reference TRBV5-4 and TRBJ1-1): ETGVTQSPTHLIKTRGQQVTLRCSSQSGHNTVSWYQQALGQGPQFIFQYYREEENGRGNFPPRFSGLQFPNYSSELNVNALELDDSALYLCASSLKTGWRTEAFFGQGTRLTVV.

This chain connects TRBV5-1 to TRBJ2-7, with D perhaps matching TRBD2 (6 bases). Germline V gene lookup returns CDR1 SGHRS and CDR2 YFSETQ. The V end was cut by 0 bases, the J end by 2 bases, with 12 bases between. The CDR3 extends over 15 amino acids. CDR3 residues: CASSLVPGAPYEQYF. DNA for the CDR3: TGCGCCAGCAGCTTGGTCCCGGGAGCCCCCTACGAGCAGTACTTC.

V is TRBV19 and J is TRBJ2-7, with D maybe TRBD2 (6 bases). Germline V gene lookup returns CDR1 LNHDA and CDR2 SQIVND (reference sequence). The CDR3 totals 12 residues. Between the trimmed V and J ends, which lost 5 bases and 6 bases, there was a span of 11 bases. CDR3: CASSRRAGEQYF. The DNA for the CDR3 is TGTGCCAGTAGTCGGAGGGCGGGCGAGCAGTACTTC.

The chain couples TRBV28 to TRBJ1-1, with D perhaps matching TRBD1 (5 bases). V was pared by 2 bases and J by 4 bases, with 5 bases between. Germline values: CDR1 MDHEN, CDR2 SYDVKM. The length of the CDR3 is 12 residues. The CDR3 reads CASSLQGTEAFF. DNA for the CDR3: TGTGCCAGCAGTTTACAGGGCACTGAAGCTTTCTTT.

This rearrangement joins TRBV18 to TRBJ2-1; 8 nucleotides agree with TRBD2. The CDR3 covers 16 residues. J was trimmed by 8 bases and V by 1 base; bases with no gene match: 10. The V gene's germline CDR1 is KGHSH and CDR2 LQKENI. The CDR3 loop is CASSPRREGPYDEQFF. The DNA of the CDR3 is TGTGCCAGCTCACCACGTCGGGAGGGCCCTTACGATGAGCAGTTCTTC.

The CDR3 sequence: CATSSGGYTEAFF. The CDR3 DNA reads as TGTGCCACCAGCTCGGGGGGCTACACTGAAGCTTTCTTT. The chain uses TRBV27 and TRBJ1-1; tentative D call: TRBD1 (6 bases). This CDR3 has 13 residues. Trimming pared 10 bases from V and 3 bases from J, leaving 15 bases between. CDR1 is MNHEY, CDR2 SMNVEV, per germline (reference sequence).

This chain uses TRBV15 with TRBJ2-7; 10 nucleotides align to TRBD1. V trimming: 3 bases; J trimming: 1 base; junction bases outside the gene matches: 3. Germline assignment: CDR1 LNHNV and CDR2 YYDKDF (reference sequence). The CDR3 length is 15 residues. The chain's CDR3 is CATSSWTGGSYEQYF. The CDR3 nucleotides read TGTGCCACCAGCAGCTGGACAGGGGGTTCCTACGAGCAGTACTTC.

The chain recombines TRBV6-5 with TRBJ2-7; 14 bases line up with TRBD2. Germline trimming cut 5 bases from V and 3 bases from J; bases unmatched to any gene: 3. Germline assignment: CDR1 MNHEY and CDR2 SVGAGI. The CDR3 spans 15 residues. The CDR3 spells CASSPGTSGSYEQYF. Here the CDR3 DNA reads TGTGCCAGCAGTCCCGGGACTAGCGGGAGCTACGAGCAGTACTTC.

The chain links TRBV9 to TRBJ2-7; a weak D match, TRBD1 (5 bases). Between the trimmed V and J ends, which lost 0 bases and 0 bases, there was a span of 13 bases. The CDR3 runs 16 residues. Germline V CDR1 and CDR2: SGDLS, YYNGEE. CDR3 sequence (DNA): TGTGCCAGCAGCGTAGGGGCAGGGCTTCCCTCCTACGAGCAGTACTTC. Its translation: CASSVGAGLPSYEQYF.

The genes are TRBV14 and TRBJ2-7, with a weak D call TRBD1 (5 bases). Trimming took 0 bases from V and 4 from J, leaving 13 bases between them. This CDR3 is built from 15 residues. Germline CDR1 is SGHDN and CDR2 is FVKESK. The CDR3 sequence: CASSQDVGAGYEQYF. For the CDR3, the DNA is TGTGCCAGCAGCCAAGATGTAGGGGCTGGGTACGAGCAGTACTTC.

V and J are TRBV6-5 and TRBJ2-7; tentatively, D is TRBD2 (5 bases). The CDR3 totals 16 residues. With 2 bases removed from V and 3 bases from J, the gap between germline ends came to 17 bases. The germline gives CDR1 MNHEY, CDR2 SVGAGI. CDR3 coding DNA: TGTGCCAGCAGTTACGGAGGCGCTACGTCCAGCTACGAGCAGTACTTC. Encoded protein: CASSYGGATSSYEQYF.

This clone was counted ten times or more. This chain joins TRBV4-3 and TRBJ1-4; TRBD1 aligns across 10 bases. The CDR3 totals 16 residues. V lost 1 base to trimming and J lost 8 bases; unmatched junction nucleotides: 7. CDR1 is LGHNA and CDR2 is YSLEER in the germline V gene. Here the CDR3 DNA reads TGCGCCAGCAGCCAAGTCTGGGACAGGGGAGAGGAAAAACTGTTTTTT. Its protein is CASSQVWDRGEEKLFF.

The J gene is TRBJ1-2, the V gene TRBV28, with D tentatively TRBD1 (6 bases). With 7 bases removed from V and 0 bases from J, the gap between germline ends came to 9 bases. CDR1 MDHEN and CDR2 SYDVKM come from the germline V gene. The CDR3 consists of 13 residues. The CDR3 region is CASTRTANYGYTF. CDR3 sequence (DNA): TGTGCCAGCACAAGGACAGCTAACTATGGCTACACCTTC.

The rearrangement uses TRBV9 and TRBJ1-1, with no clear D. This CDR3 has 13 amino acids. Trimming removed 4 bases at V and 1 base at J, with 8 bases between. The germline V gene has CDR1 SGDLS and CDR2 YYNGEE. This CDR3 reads CASSWHENTEAFF. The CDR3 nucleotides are TGTGCCAGCAGCTGGCACGAGAACACTGAAGCTTTCTTT.

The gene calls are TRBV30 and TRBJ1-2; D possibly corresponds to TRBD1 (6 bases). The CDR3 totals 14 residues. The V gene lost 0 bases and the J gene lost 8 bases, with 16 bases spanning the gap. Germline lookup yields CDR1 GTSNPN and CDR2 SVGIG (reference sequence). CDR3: CAWSVRGRGTGYTF. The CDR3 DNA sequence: TGTGCCTGGAGTGTACGTGGCAGGGGCACGGGCTACACCTTC.

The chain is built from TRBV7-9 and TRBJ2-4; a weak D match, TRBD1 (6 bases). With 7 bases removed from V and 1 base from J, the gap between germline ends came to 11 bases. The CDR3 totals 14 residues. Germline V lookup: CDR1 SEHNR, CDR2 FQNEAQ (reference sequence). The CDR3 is CASTWGLAKNIQYF. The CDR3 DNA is TGTGCCAGCACGTGGGGGCTGGCCAAAAACATTCAGTACTTC.

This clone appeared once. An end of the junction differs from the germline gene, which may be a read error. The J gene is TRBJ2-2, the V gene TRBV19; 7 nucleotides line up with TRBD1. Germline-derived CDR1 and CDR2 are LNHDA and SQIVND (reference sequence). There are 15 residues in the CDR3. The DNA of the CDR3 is TGTGCCAGTCGTATGTGGGCAGGGGGAACCGGGGAGCTGTTTTTT. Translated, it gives CASRMWAGGTGELFF.

The CDR3 nucleotides are TGTGCCACCGGCGGACAGCCATACGAGCAGTACTTC. As protein: CATGGQPYEQYF. This rearrangement joins TRBV18 to TRBJ2-7; possible D gene TRBD1, 6 bases. The CDR3 sequence is 12 residues long. Deletions cut 10 bases from V and 4 bases from J, with 14 bases between. Germline V gene data show CDR1 as KGHSH and CDR2 as LQKENI.

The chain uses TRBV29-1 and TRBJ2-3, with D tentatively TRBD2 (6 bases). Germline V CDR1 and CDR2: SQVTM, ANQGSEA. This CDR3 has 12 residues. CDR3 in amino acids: CSGGSPPGTQYF. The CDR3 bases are TGCAGTGGGGGGAGTCCGCCAGGGACGCAGTATTTT.

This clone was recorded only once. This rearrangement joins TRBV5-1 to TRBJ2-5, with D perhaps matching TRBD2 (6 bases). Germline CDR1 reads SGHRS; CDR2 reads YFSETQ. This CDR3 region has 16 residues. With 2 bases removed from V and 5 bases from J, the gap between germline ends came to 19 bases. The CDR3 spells CASSLSLTRGEETQYF. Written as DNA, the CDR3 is TGCGCCAGCAGCTTATCCCTGACTAGAGGGGAGGAGACCCAGTACTTC.

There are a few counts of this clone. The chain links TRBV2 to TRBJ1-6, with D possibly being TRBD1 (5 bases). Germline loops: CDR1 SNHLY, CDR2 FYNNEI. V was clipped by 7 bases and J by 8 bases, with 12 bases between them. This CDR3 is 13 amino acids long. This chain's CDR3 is CASKGEGHSPLHF. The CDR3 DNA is TGTGCCAGCAAAGGGGAGGGCCATTCACCCCTCCACTTT.

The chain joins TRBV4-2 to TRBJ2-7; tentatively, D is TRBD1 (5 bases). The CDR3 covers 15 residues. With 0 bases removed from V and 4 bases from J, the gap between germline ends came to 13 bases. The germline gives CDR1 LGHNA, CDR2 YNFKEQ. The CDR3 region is CASSQERTGSYEQYF. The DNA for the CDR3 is TGTGCCAGCAGCCAAGAGAGAACAGGCTCTTACGAGCAGTACTTC.

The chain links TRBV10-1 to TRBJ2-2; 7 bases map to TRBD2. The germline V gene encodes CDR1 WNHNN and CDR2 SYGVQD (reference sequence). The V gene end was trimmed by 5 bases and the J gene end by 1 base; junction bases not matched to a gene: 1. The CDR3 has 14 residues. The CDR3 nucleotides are TGCGCCAGCAGTACTAGCGTGAACACCGGGGAGCTGTTTTTT. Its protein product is CASSTSVNTGELFF.

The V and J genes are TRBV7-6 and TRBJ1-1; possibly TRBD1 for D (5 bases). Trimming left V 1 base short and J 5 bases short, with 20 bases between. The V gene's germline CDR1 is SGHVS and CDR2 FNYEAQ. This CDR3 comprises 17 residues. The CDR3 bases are TGTGCCAGCAGCTTAGGCTTTGGGCTAGGGGTGGGGACTGAAGCTTTCTTT. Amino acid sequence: CASSLGFGLGVGTEAFF.

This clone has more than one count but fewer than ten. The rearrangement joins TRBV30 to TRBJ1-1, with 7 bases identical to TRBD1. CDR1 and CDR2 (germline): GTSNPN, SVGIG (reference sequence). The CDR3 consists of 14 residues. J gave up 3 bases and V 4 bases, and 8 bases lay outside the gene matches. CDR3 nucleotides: TGTGCCTGGATAAACAGGGGATGGTACACTGAAGCTTTCTTT. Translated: CAWINRGWYTEAFF.

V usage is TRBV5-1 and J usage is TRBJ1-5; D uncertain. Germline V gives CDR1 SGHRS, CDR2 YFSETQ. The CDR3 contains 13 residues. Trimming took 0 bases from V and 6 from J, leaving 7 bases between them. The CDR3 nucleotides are TGCGCCAGCAGCTTGGACGGGTTTCAGCCCCAGCATTTT. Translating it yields CASSLDGFQPQHF. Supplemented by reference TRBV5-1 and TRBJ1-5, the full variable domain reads KAGVTQTPRYLIKTRGQQVTLSCSPISGHRSVSWYQQTPGQGLQFLFEYFSETQRNKGNFPGRFSGRQFSNSRSEMNVSTLELGDSALYLCASSLDGFQPQHFGDGTRLSIL.